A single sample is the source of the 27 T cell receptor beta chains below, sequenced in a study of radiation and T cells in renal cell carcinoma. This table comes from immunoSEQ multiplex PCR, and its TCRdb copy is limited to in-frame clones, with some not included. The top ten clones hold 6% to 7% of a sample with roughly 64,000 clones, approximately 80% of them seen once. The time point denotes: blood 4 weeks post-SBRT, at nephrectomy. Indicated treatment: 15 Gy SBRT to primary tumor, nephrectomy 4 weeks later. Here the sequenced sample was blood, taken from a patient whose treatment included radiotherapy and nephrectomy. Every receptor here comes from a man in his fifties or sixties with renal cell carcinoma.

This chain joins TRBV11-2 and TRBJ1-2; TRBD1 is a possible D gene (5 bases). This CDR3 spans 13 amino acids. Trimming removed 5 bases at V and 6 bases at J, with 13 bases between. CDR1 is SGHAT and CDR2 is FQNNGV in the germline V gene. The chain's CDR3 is CASSLLRGDGYTF. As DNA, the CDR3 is TGTGCCAGCAGCCTACTCCGAGGGGATGGCTACACCTTC.

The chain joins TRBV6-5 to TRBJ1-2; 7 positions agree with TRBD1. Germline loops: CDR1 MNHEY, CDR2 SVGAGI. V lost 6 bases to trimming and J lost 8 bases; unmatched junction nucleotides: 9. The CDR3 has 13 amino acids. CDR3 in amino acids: CASRGEGAPGYTF. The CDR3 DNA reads TGTGCCAGCAGGGGTGAGGGGGCGCCGGGCTACACCTTC.

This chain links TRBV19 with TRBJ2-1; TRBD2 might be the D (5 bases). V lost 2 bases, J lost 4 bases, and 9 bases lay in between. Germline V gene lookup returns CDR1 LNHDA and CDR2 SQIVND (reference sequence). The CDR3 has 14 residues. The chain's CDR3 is CASSISGVYNEQFF. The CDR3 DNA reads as TGTGCCAGTAGTATAAGCGGAGTTTACAATGAGCAGTTCTTC.

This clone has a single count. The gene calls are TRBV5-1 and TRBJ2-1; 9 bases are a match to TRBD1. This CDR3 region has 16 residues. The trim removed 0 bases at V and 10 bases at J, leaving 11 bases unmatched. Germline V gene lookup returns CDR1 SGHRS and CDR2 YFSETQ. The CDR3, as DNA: TGCGCCAGCAGCTTGGCGCCCGGGACAGGGATCGGAGAGCAGTTCTTC. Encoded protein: CASSLAPGTGIGEQFF. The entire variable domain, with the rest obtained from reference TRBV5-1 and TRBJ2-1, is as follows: KAGVTQTPRYLIKTRGQQVTLSCSPISGHRSVSWYQQTPGQGLQFLFEYFSETQRNKGNFPGRFSGRQFSNSRSEMNVSTLELGDSALYLCASSLAPGTGIGEQFFGPGTRLTVL.

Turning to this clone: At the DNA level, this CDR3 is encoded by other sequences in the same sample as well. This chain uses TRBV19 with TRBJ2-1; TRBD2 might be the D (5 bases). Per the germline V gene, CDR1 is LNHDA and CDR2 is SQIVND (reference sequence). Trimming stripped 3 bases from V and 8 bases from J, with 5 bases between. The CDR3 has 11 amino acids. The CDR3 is CASSIGDEQFF. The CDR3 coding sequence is TGTGCCAGTAGTATCGGGGATGAGCAGTTCTTC.

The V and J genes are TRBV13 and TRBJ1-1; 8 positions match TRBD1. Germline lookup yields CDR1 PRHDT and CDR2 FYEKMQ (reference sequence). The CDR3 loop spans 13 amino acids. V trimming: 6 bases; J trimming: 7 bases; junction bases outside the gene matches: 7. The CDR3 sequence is CASRTQGALEAFF. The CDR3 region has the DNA TGTGCCAGCAGAACTCAGGGGGCACTTGAAGCTTTCTTT.

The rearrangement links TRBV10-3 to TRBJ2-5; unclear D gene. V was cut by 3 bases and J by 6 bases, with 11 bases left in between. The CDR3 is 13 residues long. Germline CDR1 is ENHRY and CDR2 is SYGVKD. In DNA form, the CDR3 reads TGTGCCATCAGTGATACAAACGAAAAGACCCAGTACTTC. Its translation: CAISDTNEKTQYF.

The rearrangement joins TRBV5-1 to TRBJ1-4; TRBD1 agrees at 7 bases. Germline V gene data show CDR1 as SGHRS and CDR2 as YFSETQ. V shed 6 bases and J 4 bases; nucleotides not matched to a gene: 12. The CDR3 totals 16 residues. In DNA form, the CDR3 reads TGCGCCAGCAACGAAGGGACAGCAGGGGTTAATGAAAAACTGTTTTTT. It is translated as CASNEGTAGVNEKLFF.

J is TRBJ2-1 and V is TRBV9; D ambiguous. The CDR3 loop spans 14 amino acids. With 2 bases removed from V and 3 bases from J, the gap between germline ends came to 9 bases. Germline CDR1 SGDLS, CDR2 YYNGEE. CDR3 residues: CASSVSTGYNEQFF. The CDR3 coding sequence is TGTGCCAGCAGCGTGTCTACTGGCTACAATGAGCAGTTCTTC.

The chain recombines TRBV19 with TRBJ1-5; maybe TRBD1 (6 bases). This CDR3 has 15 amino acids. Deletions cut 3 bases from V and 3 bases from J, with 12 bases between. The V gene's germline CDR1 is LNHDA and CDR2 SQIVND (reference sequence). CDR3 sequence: CASSMRTANNQPQHF. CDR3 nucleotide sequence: TGTGCCAGTAGTATGAGGACAGCTAACAATCAGCCCCAGCATTTT.

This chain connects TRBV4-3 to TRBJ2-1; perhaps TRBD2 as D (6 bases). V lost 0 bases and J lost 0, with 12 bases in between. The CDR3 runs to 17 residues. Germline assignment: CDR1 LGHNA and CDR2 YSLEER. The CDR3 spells CASSQDWLGGSYNEQFF. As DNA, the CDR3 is TGCGCCAGCAGCCAAGACTGGCTCGGGGGCTCCTACAATGAGCAGTTCTTC.

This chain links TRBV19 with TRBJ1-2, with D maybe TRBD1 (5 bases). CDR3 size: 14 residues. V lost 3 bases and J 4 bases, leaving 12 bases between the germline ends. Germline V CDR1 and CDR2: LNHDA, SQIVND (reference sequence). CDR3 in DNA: TGTGCCAGTAGTATCCCTGGGGGAACCTATGGCTACACCTTC. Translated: CASSIPGGTYGYTF.

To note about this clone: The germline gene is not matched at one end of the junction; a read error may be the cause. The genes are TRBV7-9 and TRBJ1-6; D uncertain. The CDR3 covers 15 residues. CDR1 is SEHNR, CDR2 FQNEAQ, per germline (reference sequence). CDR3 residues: CASNLASGLPLALHF. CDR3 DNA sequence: TGTGCCAGCAACTTAGCGAGCGGGCTCCCTTTAGCCCTCCACTTT.

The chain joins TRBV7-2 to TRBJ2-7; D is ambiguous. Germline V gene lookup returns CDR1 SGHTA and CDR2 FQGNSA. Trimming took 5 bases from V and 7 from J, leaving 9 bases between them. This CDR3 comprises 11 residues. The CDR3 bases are TGTGCCAGCAGCAATTTGGGGGAGCAGTACTTC. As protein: CASSNLGEQYF.

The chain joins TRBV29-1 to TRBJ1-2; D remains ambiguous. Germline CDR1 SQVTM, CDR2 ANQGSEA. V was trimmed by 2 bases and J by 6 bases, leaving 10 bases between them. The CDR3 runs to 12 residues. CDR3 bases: TGCAGCGTTGAAAGGCAGCTCGATGGCTACACCTTC. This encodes CSVERQLDGYTF.

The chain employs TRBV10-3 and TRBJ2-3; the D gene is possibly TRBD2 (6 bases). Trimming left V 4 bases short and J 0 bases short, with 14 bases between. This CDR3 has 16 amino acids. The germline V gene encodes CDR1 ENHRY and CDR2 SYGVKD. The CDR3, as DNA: TGTGCCATCAGTGGGGGGGTGGCAGATAGCACAGATACGCAGTATTTT. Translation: CAISGGVADSTDTQYF.

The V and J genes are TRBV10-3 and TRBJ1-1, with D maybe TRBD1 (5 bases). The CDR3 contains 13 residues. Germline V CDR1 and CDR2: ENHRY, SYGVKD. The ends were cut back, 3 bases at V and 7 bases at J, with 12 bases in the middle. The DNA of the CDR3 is TGTGCCATCAGTGAAGCGGGACGGGGTGAAGCTTTCTTT. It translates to CAISEAGRGEAFF.

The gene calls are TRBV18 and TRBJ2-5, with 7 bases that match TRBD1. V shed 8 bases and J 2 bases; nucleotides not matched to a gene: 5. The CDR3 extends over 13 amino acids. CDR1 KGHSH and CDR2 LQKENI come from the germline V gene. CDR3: CASTPTGQETQYF. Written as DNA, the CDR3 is TGTGCCAGCACCCCGACAGGGCAAGAGACCCAGTACTTC.

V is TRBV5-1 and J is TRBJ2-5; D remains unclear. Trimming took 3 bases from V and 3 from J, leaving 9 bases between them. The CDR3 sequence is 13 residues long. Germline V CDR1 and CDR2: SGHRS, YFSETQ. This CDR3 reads CASSYTSEETQYF. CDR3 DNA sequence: TGCGCCAGCAGCTATACCAGCGAAGAGACCCAGTACTTC.

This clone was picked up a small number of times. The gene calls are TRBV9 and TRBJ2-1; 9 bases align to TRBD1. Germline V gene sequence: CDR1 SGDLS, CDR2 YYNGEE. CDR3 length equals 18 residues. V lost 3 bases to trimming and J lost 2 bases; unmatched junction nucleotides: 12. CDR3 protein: CASSESLSGTGTYNEQFF. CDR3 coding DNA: TGTGCCAGCAGCGAGAGCCTTTCGGGGACAGGGACCTACAATGAGCAGTTCTTC.

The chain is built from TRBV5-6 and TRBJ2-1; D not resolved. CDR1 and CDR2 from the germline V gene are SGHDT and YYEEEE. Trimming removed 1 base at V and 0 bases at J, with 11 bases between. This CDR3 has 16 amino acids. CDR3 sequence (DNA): TGTGCCAGCAGCTTGAAGGCGGCCGCCTCCTACAATGAGCAGTTCTTC. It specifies CASSLKAAASYNEQFF. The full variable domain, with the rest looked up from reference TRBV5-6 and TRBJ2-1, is DAGVTQSPTHLIKTRGQQVTLRCSPKSGHDTVSWYQQALGQGPQFIFQYYEEEERQRGNFPDRFSGHQFPNYSSELNVNALLLGDSALYLCASSLKAAASYNEQFFGPGTRLTVL.

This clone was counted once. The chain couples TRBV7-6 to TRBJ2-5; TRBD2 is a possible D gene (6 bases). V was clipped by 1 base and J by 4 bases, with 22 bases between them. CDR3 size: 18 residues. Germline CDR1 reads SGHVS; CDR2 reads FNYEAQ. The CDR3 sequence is CASSLVPAGGVTRETQYF. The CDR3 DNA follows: TGTGCCAGCAGCTTAGTTCCAGCGGGTGGGGTAACCAGAGAGACCCAGTACTTC.

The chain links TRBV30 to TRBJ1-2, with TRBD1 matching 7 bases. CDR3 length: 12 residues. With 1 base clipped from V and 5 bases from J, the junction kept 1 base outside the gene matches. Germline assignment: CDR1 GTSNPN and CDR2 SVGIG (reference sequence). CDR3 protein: CAWSGQGYGYTF. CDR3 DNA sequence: TGTGCCTGGAGTGGACAGGGATATGGCTACACCTTC.

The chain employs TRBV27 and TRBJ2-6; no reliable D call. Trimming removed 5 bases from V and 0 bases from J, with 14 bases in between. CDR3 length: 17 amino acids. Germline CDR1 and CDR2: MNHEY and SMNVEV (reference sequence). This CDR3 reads CASSPPGLFSGANVLTF. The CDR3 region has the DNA TGTGCCAGCAGTCCCCCGGGTCTTTTCTCTGGGGCCAACGTCCTGACTTTC.

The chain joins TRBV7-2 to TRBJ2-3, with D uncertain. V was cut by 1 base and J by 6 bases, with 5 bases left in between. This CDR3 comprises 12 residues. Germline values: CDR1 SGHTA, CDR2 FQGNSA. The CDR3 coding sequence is TGTGCCAGCAGCTTAGGGGTCGATACGCAGTATTTT. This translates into CASSLGVDTQYF. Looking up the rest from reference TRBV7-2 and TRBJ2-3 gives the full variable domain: GAGVSQSPSNKVTEKGKDVELRCDPISGHTALYWYRQSLGQGLEFLIYFQGNSAPDKSGLPSDRFSAERTGGSVSTLTIQRTQQEDSAVYLCASSLGVDTQYFGPGTRLTVL.

CDR3 coding DNA: TGCGCCAGCAGCCCCATCGAGGGCGATGCCACCGGGGAGCTGTTTTTT. Residues: CASSPIEGDATGELFF. This chain uses TRBV5-1 with TRBJ2-2; a possible D gene is TRBD2 (5 bases). V dropped 4 bases and J dropped 4 bases, with 17 bases sitting between them. Per germline, CDR1 SGHRS and CDR2 YFSETQ. This CDR3 has 16 residues.

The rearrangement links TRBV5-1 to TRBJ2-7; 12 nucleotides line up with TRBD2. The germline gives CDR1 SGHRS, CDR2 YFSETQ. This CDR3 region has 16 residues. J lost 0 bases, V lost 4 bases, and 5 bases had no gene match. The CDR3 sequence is CASSLGLAGSSYEQYV. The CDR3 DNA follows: TGCGCCAGCAGCCTCGGACTAGCGGGAAGCTCCTACGAGCAGTACGTC.